Below, 20 T cell receptor beta chains from the same sample are listed, as sequenced in a study of T cell changes during pregnancy in multiple sclerosis. Assay used: immunoSEQ multiplex PCR; TCRdb lists only in-frame clones, some missing. The sample yields tens of thousands of clones, 90% to 95% seen once. The material sequenced was peripheral blood, taken in the third trimester of pregnancy. The receptors here all came from a female donor with multiple sclerosis, enrolled in a pregnancy study.

The rearrangement uses TRBV4-2 and TRBJ2-7; TRBD2 matches at 13 bases. Per the germline V gene, CDR1 is LGHNA and CDR2 is YNFKEQ. J gave up 4 bases and V 3 bases, and 6 bases lay outside the gene matches. The CDR3 length is 16 residues. The CDR3 reads CASSQSGLAGVYEQYF. CDR3 nucleotide sequence: TGTGCCAGCAGCCAGTCTGGACTAGCGGGAGTTTACGAGCAGTACTTC.

The CDR3: CATSRGVGRDSNQPQHF. CDR3 DNA sequence: TGTGCCACCAGCAGAGGGGTGGGCAGGGATAGCAATCAGCCCCAGCATTTT. The rearrangement joins TRBV15 to TRBJ1-5; D is perhaps TRBD1 (5 bases). The V end lost 1 base, the J end lost 0 bases, and 13 bases lay between the germline ends. Germline V lookup: CDR1 LNHNV, CDR2 YYDKDF (reference sequence). CDR3 size: 17 residues.

The chain recombines TRBV7-2 with TRBJ2-3; 14 bases align to TRBD2. In germline, CDR1 is SGHTA, CDR2 FQGNSA. J was trimmed by 3 bases and V by 4 bases; bases with no gene match: 6. The CDR3 runs to 17 residues. CDR3 bases: TGTGCCAGCAGCTCGGGACTAGCGGGAGTCAGGACAGATACGCAGTATTTT. It encodes CASSSGLAGVRTDTQYF.

The chain employs TRBV29-1 and TRBJ1-4; perhaps TRBD1 as D (5 bases). In germline, CDR1 is SQVTM, CDR2 ANQGSEA. The V gene lost 4 bases and the J gene lost 8 bases, with 14 bases spanning the gap. CDR3 length: 13 amino acids. CDR3 bases: TGCAGCGTTGGATCGGGGGGTGACGAAAAACTGTTTTTT. It is translated as CSVGSGGDEKLFF.

This CDR3 is CASSLSAGKWPYEQYF. The DNA of the CDR3 is TGTGCCAGCAGTTTATCCGCGGGGAAATGGCCCTACGAGCAGTACTTC. J is TRBJ2-7 and V is TRBV27, with a possible D match to TRBD2 (6 bases). From germline, CDR1 is MNHEY and CDR2 SMNVEV (reference sequence). V was clipped by 0 bases and J by 2 bases, with 14 bases between them. The CDR3 is 16 residues long.

This clone was picked up one time. V usage is TRBV9 and J usage is TRBJ1-4, with 8 bases lining up with TRBD1. After removal of 3 bases from V and 8 bases from J, the junction contained 6 bases not matched to a gene. CDR3 length: 14 amino acids. Looked up from germline, CDR1 is SGDLS and CDR2 is YYNGEE. Here the CDR3 reads CASSARGLGEKLFF. The CDR3 coding sequence is TGTGCCAGCAGCGCCAGGGGGCTCGGGGAAAAACTGTTTTTT.

This chain uses TRBV18 with TRBJ2-7; no definite D call. The V end lost 2 bases, the J end lost 2 bases, and 13 bases lay between the germline ends. This CDR3 is 15 amino acids long. CDR1 and CDR2 (germline): KGHSH, LQKENI. The CDR3 is CASSPGSGGPYEQYF. In nucleotides, the CDR3 is TGTGCCAGCTCACCAGGGTCGGGTGGCCCCTACGAGCAGTACTTC.

V is TRBV28 and J is TRBJ2-1, with 9 bases lining up with TRBD2. Germline lookup yields CDR1 MDHEN and CDR2 SYDVKM. This CDR3 is 16 amino acids long. The V and J ends lost 6 bases and 1 base, in that order; junction bases with no gene match: 7. In DNA form, the CDR3 reads TGTGCCAGCAGGCCCCGACTAGCGGAATCCTACAATGAGCAGTTCTTC. Translating it yields CASRPRLAESYNEQFF.

This clone counts as medium-sized. Lacking the conserved final phenylalanine or tryptophan, this CDR3 likely reflects a read error. The limits of the CDR3 on the DNA are not certain, so only TCRdb's listed CDR3 is given. The chain combines TRBV21-1 with TRBJ2-7; the table calls TRBD2, which could not be checked here. TRBV21-1 is tagged as a pseudogene. The CDR3 length is 13 residues, termini included. CDR3 loop: CASLSGLLVRAGE.

This rearrangement joins TRBV30 to TRBJ1-2, with 8 nucleotides matching TRBD1. The CDR3 covers 15 residues. The germline V gene encodes CDR1 GTSNPN and CDR2 SVGIG (reference sequence). J was trimmed by 2 bases and V by 2 bases; bases with no gene match: 7. The CDR3 nucleotides are TGTGCCTGGAGTCCCGGACAGGGTGGGAACTATGGCTACACCTTC. Residues: CAWSPGQGGNYGYTF.

Comments on this clone: A much larger clone sits a single nucleotide away, making a read error possible. The chain uses TRBV7-3 and TRBJ2-2; 14 bases match TRBD2. Looked up from germline, CDR1 is SGHTA and CDR2 is FQGTGA. V lost 5 bases and J lost 7; bases outside the gene matches: 6. The CDR3 loop spans 16 amino acids. CDR3 amino acids: CASSPRLAGGVGELFF. CDR3 DNA sequence: TGTGCCAGCAGCCCCCGACTAGCGGGAGGGGTCGGGGAGCTGTTTTTT. Looking up the rest from reference TRBV7-3 and TRBJ2-2 gives the full variable domain: GAGVSQTPSNKVTEKGKYVELRCDPISGHTALYWYRQSLGQGPEFLIYFQGTGAADDSGLPNDRFFAVRPEGSVSTLKIQRTERGDSAVYLCASSPRLAGGVGELFFGEGSRLTVL.

The chain uses TRBV15 and TRBJ2-3; D may be TRBD2 (6 bases). V was pared by 5 bases and J by 8 bases, with 17 bases between. Germline V gene lookup returns CDR1 LNHNV and CDR2 YYDKDF (reference sequence). This CDR3 contains 14 residues. CDR3 nucleotides: TGTGCCACCAGCGGAGGAGGGCCCGCAGGTACGCAGTATTTT. It encodes CATSGGGPAGTQYF.

In this sample, this clone turned up once. This chain links TRBV2 with TRBJ2-1, with D perhaps matching TRBD2 (6 bases). Germline V gives CDR1 SNHLY, CDR2 FYNNEI. CDR3 length: 12 residues. V was cut by 10 bases and J by 9 bases, with 16 bases left in between. The CDR3 region has the DNA TGTGCCACTCGACTAGTATTCAGTGAGCAGTTCTTC. This encodes CATRLVFSEQFF.

The CDR3, as DNA: TGTGCCAGCAGTGGCCTCACAGGGGGGCATGGCTACACCTTC. Residues: CASSGLTGGHGYTF. The chain carries TRBV6-6 and TRBJ1-2; TRBD1 aligns across 8 bases. The germline V gene encodes CDR1 MNHNY and CDR2 SVGAGI (reference sequence). V was pared by 5 bases and J by 6 bases, with 8 bases of the junction left unmatched. This CDR3 contains 14 residues.

The chain joins TRBV10-3 to TRBJ2-1; TRBD2 matches 14 bases. The CDR3 consists of 18 residues. With 5 bases clipped from V and 1 base from J, the junction kept 7 bases outside the gene matches. Germline V gives CDR1 ENHRY, CDR2 SYGVKD. The CDR3 loop reads CAISSGLAGVDSYNEQFF. DNA of the CDR3: TGTGCCATCAGTTCGGGACTAGCGGGGGTTGATTCCTACAATGAGCAGTTCTTC.

The rearrangement joins TRBV4-1 to TRBJ1-1; 7 positions match TRBD1. V trimming: 3 bases; J trimming: 6 bases; junction bases outside the gene matches: 10. This CDR3 spans 15 amino acids. The germline gives CDR1 MGHRA, CDR2 YSYEKL. CDR3 nucleotide sequence: TGCGCCAGCAGCCACGGGACAGACGAACTCTCTGAAGCTTTCTTT. This sequence encodes CASSHGTDELSEAFF.

V usage is TRBV29-1 and J usage is TRBJ2-7; weak D call: TRBD1 (5 bases). Trimming removed 1 base at V and 6 bases at J, with 10 bases between. The CDR3 loop spans 12 amino acids. Germline V gene sequence: CDR1 SQVTM, CDR2 ANQGSEA. CDR3 in DNA: TGCAGCGTTGAAGTCCAGGGCTCCGAGCAGTACTTC. It translates to CSVEVQGSEQYF.

The chain uses TRBV5-1 and TRBJ2-1; 7 bases match TRBD2. This CDR3 is built from 17 residues. Germline loops: CDR1 SGHRS, CDR2 YFSETQ. The J segment lost 7 bases and the V segment lost 4 bases, leaving 17 bases of the junction unmatched. CDR3 residues: CASSAAHYAGAGNEQFF. CDR3 nucleotides: TGCGCCAGCAGCGCCGCCCACTACGCGGGAGCGGGTAATGAGCAGTTCTTC. Complete variable domain (other parts from reference TRBV5-1 and TRBJ2-1): KAGVTQTPRYLIKTRGQQVTLSCSPISGHRSVSWYQQTPGQGLQFLFEYFSETQRNKGNFPGRFSGRQFSNSRSEMNVSTLELGDSALYLCASSAAHYAGAGNEQFFGPGTRLTVL.

The gene calls are TRBV6-6 and TRBJ2-7, with 10 nucleotides matching TRBD1. The V gene end was trimmed by 7 bases and the J gene end by 3 bases; junction bases not matched to a gene: 9. CDR1 is MNHNY, CDR2 SVGAGI, per germline (reference sequence). This CDR3 is 15 amino acids long. The CDR3 coding sequence is TGTGCCAGCAAAAGATCGACAGGGGGCGGCTACGAGCAGTACTTC. Its protein product is CASKRSTGGGYEQYF.

V and J are TRBV5-4 and TRBJ2-2, with D perhaps TRBD1 (5 bases). V dropped 4 bases and J dropped 7 bases, with 20 bases sitting between them. From germline, CDR1 is SGHNT and CDR2 YYREEE (reference sequence). The CDR3 covers 16 residues. CDR3 DNA: TGTGCCAGCAGCGCCCAGAAGACAGCCCTGCGCGGGGAGCTGTTTTTT. This encodes CASSAQKTALRGELFF.